Below are 28 T cell receptor beta chains sequenced from a single sample in a study of cytomegalovirus exposure and HLA in healthy donors (dated by TCRdb to about 2017). Preparation of the library involved the immunoSEQ multiplex PCR assay. Entries here come from immuneACCESS through TCRdb and include only in-frame sequences with V and J called. Some clones fail to appear in such tables; in the studies checked, an unresolved V gene covers under half of the shortfall, and the cause of the remainder is unknown. A total of 100,000 to 130,000 clones appear in this sample, approximately 94% of them only once. Together, the top ten hold 0.65% to 0.7% of the sample. Sequencing used PBMCs. The source is a woman aged 18-30 years in good health and CMV-seronegative.

The chain links TRBV5-4 to TRBJ1-2; D perhaps matches TRBD1 (6 bases). Germline CDR1 SGHNT, CDR2 YYREEE (reference sequence). V was cut by 4 bases and J by 5 bases, with 18 bases left in between. This CDR3 is 15 amino acids long. The CDR3 nucleotides are TGTGCCAGCAGCACGGAGGCACAGGGTGCTTATGGCTACACCTTC. Its protein is CASSTEAQGAYGYTF.

This chain links TRBV5-4 with TRBJ2-5; maybe TRBD2 (6 bases). The V and J ends lost 2 bases and 4 bases respectively, with 15 bases between them. CDR3 size: 15 residues. Germline V gives CDR1 SGHNT, CDR2 YYREEE (reference sequence). In nucleotides, the CDR3 is TGTGCCAGCAGCTTTGAACTAGCAAGCGGAGAGACCCAGTACTTC. It translates to CASSFELASGETQYF.

This sequence joins TRBV6-5 and TRBJ1-5, with TRBD1 identical over 11 bases. The germline CDR1 and CDR2 sequences are MNHEY and SVGAGI. V was pared by 6 bases and J by 4 bases, with 5 bases of the junction left unmatched. The CDR3 consists of 15 residues. CDR3 bases: TGTGCCAGCAGGAAGGACAGGGGGCGGAATCAGCCCCAGCATTTT. It is translated as CASRKDRGRNQPQHF.

This clone was counted only a few times. CDR3 DNA: TGTGCCAGCAGCTCGCCCACCGGGGGGTCTATCTCCTACGAGCAGTACTTC. Translated, it gives CASSSPTGGSISYEQYF. V gene TRBV7-9 combines with J gene TRBJ2-7; the match to TRBD2 covers 7 bases. Trimming removed 4 bases from V and 0 bases from J; junction bases left unmatched: 12. This CDR3 spans 17 amino acids. CDR1 is SEHNR, CDR2 FQNEAQ, per germline (reference sequence).

The gene calls are TRBV7-2 and TRBJ2-3, with 8 bases that match TRBD2. In germline, CDR1 is SGHTA, CDR2 FQGNSA. The CDR3 contains 16 residues. After removal of 5 bases from V and 2 bases from J, the junction contained 9 bases not matched to a gene. CDR3 sequence: CASSPPKRGFTDTQYF. The DNA of the CDR3 is TGTGCCAGCAGCCCTCCAAAGCGGGGGTTCACAGATACGCAGTATTTT.

The chain is built from TRBV19 and TRBJ2-1, with 10 nucleotides matching TRBD2. The CDR3 spans 13 residues. Trimming took 6 bases from V and 9 from J; bases not matched to a gene: 5. Germline V lookup: CDR1 LNHDA, CDR2 SQIVND (reference sequence). The CDR3 sequence is CASRGTSVGEQFF. DNA for the CDR3: TGTGCCAGTAGGGGGACTAGCGTTGGTGAGCAGTTCTTC.

This chain connects TRBV7-9 to TRBJ1-4; 8 bases fit TRBD1. Germline trimming cut 4 bases from V and 4 bases from J; bases unmatched to any gene: 2. The CDR3 spans 14 residues. Per the germline V gene, CDR1 is SEHNR and CDR2 is FQNEAQ (reference sequence). The CDR3 is CASSYGQGNEKLFF. The DNA of the CDR3 is TGTGCCAGCAGCTACGGACAGGGTAATGAAAAACTGTTTTTT.

The chain employs TRBV27 and TRBJ2-3; 7 positions match TRBD2. The CDR3 extends over 15 amino acids. J lost 2 bases, V lost 6 bases, and 8 bases had no gene match. Germline V gene sequence: CDR1 MNHEY, CDR2 SMNVEV (reference sequence). DNA of the CDR3: TGTGCCAGCAGCTCTCTACGGGGGGTCACAGATACGCAGTATTTT. This encodes CASSSLRGVTDTQYF.

This chain uses TRBV7-8 with TRBJ1-4, with D tentatively TRBD1 (6 bases). The CDR3 totals 14 residues. Germline V CDR1 and CDR2: SGHVS, FQNEAQ. V dropped 7 bases and J dropped 4 bases, with 13 bases sitting between them. The chain's CDR3 is CASTSGGVNEKLFF. The CDR3 DNA sequence: TGTGCCAGCACCTCTGGGGGCGTTAATGAAAAACTGTTTTTT.

The rearrangement links TRBV7-2 to TRBJ2-1, with TRBD1 matching over 7 bases. Germline loops: CDR1 SGHTA, CDR2 FQGNSA. The V gene end was trimmed by 5 bases and the J gene end by 4 bases; junction bases not matched to a gene: 5. The CDR3 totals 14 residues. The CDR3 loop is CASSAGGFYNEQFF. DNA of the CDR3: TGTGCCAGCAGCGCAGGGGGTTTTTACAATGAGCAGTTCTTC.

The J gene is TRBJ2-4, the V gene TRBV18, with TRBD2 matching over 7 bases. V dropped 6 bases and J dropped 4; count of bases not matched to a gene: 15. Germline values: CDR1 KGHSH, CDR2 LQKENI. CDR3 length: 17 amino acids. This CDR3 reads CASSPSQGLIQKNIQYF. The CDR3 DNA follows: TGTGCCAGCTCGCCATCCCAGGGACTAATCCAGAAAAACATTCAGTACTTC.

V and J are TRBV7-9 and TRBJ1-2, with 8 positions matching TRBD1. The V gene's germline CDR1 is SEHNR and CDR2 FQNEAQ (reference sequence). The CDR3 contains 14 residues. The V gene end was trimmed by 1 base and the J gene end by 13 bases; junction bases not matched to a gene: 11. The CDR3 protein is CASSLEGGTGASTF. The CDR3 nucleotides read TGTGCCAGCAGCTTAGAAGGCGGGACAGGAGCTTCCACCTTC. Filled out from reference TRBV7-9 and TRBJ1-2, the complete variable domain reads DTGVSQNPRHKITKRGQNVTFRCDPISEHNRLYWYRQTLGQGPEFLTYFQNEAQLEKSRLLSDRFSAERPKGSFSTLEIQRTEQGDSAMYLCASSLEGGTGASTFGSGTRLTVV.

J is TRBJ1-4 and V is TRBV23-1; 7 bases align to TRBD1. TRBV23-1 is noted as an ORF with a role that remains uncertain. Trimming at V came to 5 bases and at J to 3 bases, leaving 6 bases not matched to a gene. CDR3 length: 15 residues. The CDR3 DNA sequence: TGCGCCAGCAGTGACGACAGGGTTGCTAATGAAAAACTGTTTTTT. Its protein is CASSDDRVANEKLFF.

The chain combines TRBV27 with TRBJ2-3; 14 bases match TRBD2. In germline, CDR1 is MNHEY, CDR2 SMNVEV (reference sequence). Trimming cost V 6 bases and J 4 bases; bases outside gene matches: 15. This CDR3 is built from 19 residues. CDR3 sequence reads: CASSLGRTSGGKNADTQYF. The CDR3 DNA reads as TGTGCCAGCAGCTTAGGGAGGACTAGCGGGGGGAAGAACGCAGATACGCAGTATTTT.

This clone was picked up one time. The V gene is TRBV2, the J gene TRBJ2-7, with TRBD1 identical over 7 bases. The ends lost 3 bases at V and 2 bases at J; junction bases unmatched: 7. The CDR3 runs to 15 residues. Germline V lookup: CDR1 SNHLY, CDR2 FYNNEI. The CDR3 DNA reads as TGTGCCAGCAGTGACAGAACAACAGGGGCCTACGAGCAGTACTTC. Its translation: CASSDRTTGAYEQYF.

The genes are TRBV27 and TRBJ2-5; 8 nucleotides match TRBD1. Germline trimming cut 5 bases from V and 1 base from J; bases unmatched to any gene: 3. The length of the CDR3 is 14 residues. The germline CDR1 and CDR2 sequences are MNHEY and SMNVEV (reference sequence). In nucleotides, the CDR3 is TGTGCCAGCAGTCTCACAGGGGGCCAAGAGACCCAGTACTTC. Its translation is CASSLTGGQETQYF.

The chain is built from TRBV7-6 and TRBJ2-1; TRBD2 matches at 9 bases. The CDR3 is made up of 16 amino acids. With 2 bases clipped from V and 8 bases from J, the junction kept 10 bases outside the gene matches. CDR1 is SGHVS, CDR2 FNYEAQ, per germline. The CDR3 region has the DNA TGTGCCAGCAGCTTATTTTTGGGCGGGGGGGACTATGAGCAGTTCTTC. Encoded protein: CASSLFLGGGDYEQFF.

This clone was found once. The chain links TRBV5-4 to TRBJ1-6; D is perhaps TRBD1 (6 bases). This CDR3 has 16 residues. Germline assignment: CDR1 SGHNT and CDR2 YYREEE (reference sequence). V was clipped by 4 bases and J by 1 base, with 12 bases between them. The CDR3 bases are TGTGCCAGCAGCACTACAGGGTTGTCCTATAATTCACCCCTCCACTTT. It encodes CASSTTGLSYNSPLHF.

The chain joins TRBV7-2 to TRBJ2-5, with 8 bases matching TRBD1. The germline V gene has CDR1 SGHTA and CDR2 FQGNSA. This CDR3 comprises 16 residues. V shed 3 bases and J 5 bases; nucleotides not matched to a gene: 11. The CDR3 bases are TGTGCCAGCAGCTTTGTTGGGACAGGCATTGGGGAGACCCAGTACTTC. It translates to CASSFVGTGIGETQYF.

The J gene is TRBJ2-3, the V gene TRBV9; 7 nucleotides align to TRBD2. Per the germline V gene, CDR1 is SGDLS and CDR2 is YYNGEE. The CDR3 runs 16 residues. Trimming removed 0 bases from V and 2 bases from J; junction bases left unmatched: 6. The CDR3 loop reads CASSVGGRGITDTQYF. CDR3 nucleotides: TGTGCCAGCAGCGTAGGTGGGCGGGGGATCACAGATACGCAGTATTTT.

This chain connects TRBV5-4 to TRBJ1-2, with a possible D match to TRBD1 (5 bases). V was clipped by 2 bases and J by 4 bases, with 9 bases between them. The CDR3 sequence is 13 residues long. CDR1 is SGHNT, CDR2 YYREEE, per germline (reference sequence). The chain's CDR3 is CASSFGGTYGYTF. CDR3 nucleotide sequence: TGTGCCAGCAGCTTTGGGGGGACCTATGGCTACACCTTC.

The chain couples TRBV6-5 to TRBJ1-1; tentatively, D is TRBD1 (6 bases). The V and J ends lost 5 bases and 5 bases respectively, with 15 bases between them. Germline CDR1 is MNHEY and CDR2 is SVGAGI. This CDR3 contains 14 residues. The CDR3 protein is CASSKLGGGTEAFF. The CDR3 bases are TGTGCCAGCAGTAAGCTAGGGGGGGGGACTGAAGCTTTCTTT.

The chain has TRBV9 and TRBJ2-7; 10 bases fit TRBD1. After removal of 0 bases from V and 5 bases from J, the junction contained 5 bases not matched to a gene. The V gene's germline CDR1 is SGDLS and CDR2 YYNGEE. This CDR3 contains 15 residues. The CDR3 DNA reads TGTGCCAGCAGCGTAGGACCCGACAGGGGGCACGAGCAGTACTTC. Translated: CASSVGPDRGHEQYF.

CDR3 sequence reads: CATNDREGYNEQFF. In DNA, the CDR3 is TGTGCCACCAACGACAGGGAAGGCTACAATGAGCAGTTCTTC. V is TRBV2 and J is TRBJ2-1; 7 nucleotides line up with TRBD1. CDR3 length: 14 residues. The trim removed 10 bases at V and 3 bases at J, leaving 9 bases unmatched. Germline-derived CDR1 and CDR2 are SNHLY and FYNNEI. Complete variable domain (other parts from reference TRBV2 and TRBJ2-1): EPEVTQTPSHQVTQMGQEVILRCVPISNHLYFYWYRQILGQKVEFLVSFYNNEISEKSEIFDDQFSVERPDGSNFTLKIRSTKLEDSAMYFCATNDREGYNEQFFGPGTRLTVL.

The chain joins TRBV25-1 to TRBJ1-6; D is unresolved. The germline CDR1 and CDR2 sequences are MGHDK and SYGVNS. The CDR3 loop spans 13 amino acids. V gave up 7 bases and J gave up 8 bases, with 12 bases separating them. The CDR3 region has the DNA TGTGCCAGCACCGACCTACGGGATTCACCCCTCCACTTT. Translated, it gives CASTDLRDSPLHF. The full variable domain, with the rest looked up from reference TRBV25-1 and TRBJ1-6, is EADIYQTPRYLVIGTGKKITLECSQTMGHDKMYWYQQDPGMELHLIHYSYGVNSTEKGDLSSESTVSRIRTEHFPLTLESARPSHTSQYLCASTDLRDSPLHFGNGTRLTVT.

The genes are TRBV7-8 and TRBJ1-1; 8 bases map to TRBD1. With V trimmed by 2 bases and J by 1 base, 9 bases remained unmatched. The CDR3 runs to 17 residues. The germline CDR1 and CDR2 sequences are SGHVS and FQNEAQ. CDR3 amino acids: CASSLQRTGPGNTEAFF. The CDR3 coding sequence is TGTGCCAGCAGCTTACAAAGGACAGGGCCGGGGAACACTGAAGCTTTCTTT.

The genes are TRBV2 and TRBJ2-7, with D possibly matching TRBD1 (5 bases). V was shortened by 6 bases and J by 3 bases, with 9 bases between the two germline ends. From germline, CDR1 is SNHLY and CDR2 FYNNEI. The CDR3 has 12 amino acids. The DNA for the CDR3 is TGTGCCAGCAGAAGGGGCGACTACGAGCAGTACTTC. Amino acids: CASRRGDYEQYF.

The J gene is TRBJ2-7, the V gene TRBV11-2, with TRBD2 as a possible D gene (6 bases). V was trimmed by 5 bases and J by 0 bases, leaving 17 bases between them. Germline V gene lookup returns CDR1 SGHAT and CDR2 FQNNGV. The CDR3 is made up of 16 amino acids. CDR3 DNA sequence: TGTGCCAGCAGCCCCAGGTGGCGGGGTAGCTCCTACGAGCAGTACTTC. Protein product: CASSPRWRGSSYEQYF.